One and the same sample provided the 2 T cell receptor beta chains below, sequenced in a study of T cells in Graves' hyperthyroidism and ophthalmopathy. The TCR beta CDR3 regions underwent amplification using RNA transcripts as the source. When the TCR CDR3 underwent first-round RT-PCR, the HTBI primer set was used. A single record per CDR3 protein comes from TCRdb applying MiXCR to the multiplex PCR reads. The sample carries nearly 110,000 distinct CDR3 sequences, 16% recorded once. The sample taken for sequencing was blood. These receptors were obtained from a woman in her 50s with Graves' hyperthyroidism.

Comment on this clonotype: A much larger clone differs from this one at a single base, so this may be a read error. CDR3 in amino acids: CSALPGLAGGGGYEQYF. CDR3 bases: TGCAGTGCTTTACCGGGACTAGCGGGAGGTGGCGGCTACGAGCAGTACTTC. The V and J genes are TRBV20-1 and TRBJ2-7, with 15 positions matching TRBD2. Germline V gene lookup returns CDR1 DFQATT and CDR2 SNEGSKA (reference sequence). The CDR3 sequence is 17 residues long. After removal of 5 bases from V and 3 bases from J, the junction contained 11 bases not matched to a gene.

This clonotype came up many times. The J gene is TRBJ2-1, the V gene TRBV5-1; possibly TRBD2 for D (6 bases). Germline CDR1 reads SGHRS; CDR2 reads YFSETQ. This CDR3 spans 12 amino acids. Trimming left V 2 bases short and J 9 bases short, with 9 bases between. CDR3 residues: CASSFLGGEQFF. CDR3 bases: TGCGCCAGCAGCTTCCTCGGGGGTGAGCAGTTCTTC.